This T cell receptor beta chain emerged from a study of T cells expressing NK-cell markers. At the level of the study: Seven of the eight sequenced donors were HCMV-seropositive; one was seronegative.

Remarks on this clonotype: What it binds is not known.

Study findings and constraints: In several donors, these clonotypes also led the CD3+CD56-NKG2C+ fraction. Dominant NKG2C+ clonotypes accounted for about 1.0-8% of CD8+ T cells in about six donors.

Researchers built TCR beta cDNA using 5'RACE template switching with UMIs. TCRdb reprocessed the 5' RACE reads; each CDR3 protein has one entry and no DNA is given. The sample has 350,000 to 400,000 distinct CDR3 sequences. Germline values: CDR1 SSHAT, CDR2 FNYEAQ (reference sequence). The CDR3 covers 15 residues. Sequenced: blood T cells: a sorted CD56 or NKG2C T cell subset, CD4+ or CD8+ T cells, or bulk PBMC T cells (not recorded which). The genes are TRBV7-7 and TRBJ2-1. The TCR was taken from a woman in her 50s in good health. The CDR3 protein is CASSPADSSYNEQFF.